There are a few counts of the clone carrying this T cell receptor (beta chain). What it binds is not known. Cultured CD4+ T cell DNA underwent sequencing with the Oncomine TCR Beta short-read assay. Cultures of CD4+ T cells served as the source for extracting genomic DNA. One entry per CDR3 protein, called by TCRdb with MiXCR from the PCR reads. This sample has about 15,000 distinct CDR3 sequences; 43% occur once, and the top ten carry about 5.7%. Treatment: roughly 11-day PBMC culture with coronavirus spike peptide pools or control peptides (ViraFEST assay). Antigen-specific T cells were expanded with peptide pools by ViraFEST, and TCRs were then sequenced. Cultures of PBMCs, some 2 million per well, were set up with about 10 IU/ml IL-2 and approximately 9.4 ug/ml peptide pools. This entry belongs to a study of vaccination and CD4 T cells after COVID-19. About the study: The convalescents comprised six males and four females, two of them Hispanic.

From germline, CDR1 is DFQATT and CDR2 SNEGSKA (reference sequence). The CDR3 loop spans 14 amino acids. V lost 6 bases and J 1 base, leaving 14 bases between the germline ends. V is TRBV20-1 and J is TRBJ2-3, with D possibly matching TRBD1 (5 bases). The receptor was isolated from a human donor who had recovered from COVID-19. The specimen comprised CD4+ T cells from blood, cultured in vitro, sampled before SARS-CoV-2 vaccination. The CDR3, as DNA: TGCAGTGCGGACATCTCGACCGGCACAGATACGCAGTATTTT. Translation: CSADISTGTDTQYF.